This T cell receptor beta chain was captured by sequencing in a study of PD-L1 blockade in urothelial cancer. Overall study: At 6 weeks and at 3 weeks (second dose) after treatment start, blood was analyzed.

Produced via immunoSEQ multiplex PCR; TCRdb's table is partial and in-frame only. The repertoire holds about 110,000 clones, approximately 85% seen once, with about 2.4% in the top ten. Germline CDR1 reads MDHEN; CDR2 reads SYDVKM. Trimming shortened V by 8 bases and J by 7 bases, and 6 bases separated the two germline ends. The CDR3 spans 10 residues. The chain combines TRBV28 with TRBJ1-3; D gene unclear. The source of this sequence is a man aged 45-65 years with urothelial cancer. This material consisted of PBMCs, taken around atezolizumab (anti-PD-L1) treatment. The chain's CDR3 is CASAENTIYF. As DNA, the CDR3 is TGTGCCAGCGCCGAGAACACCATATATTTT.